Listed here are 8 T cell receptor beta chains from one sample, sequenced in a study of somatic mutations in cytotoxic T cells in rheumatoid arthritis. Measured with immunoSEQ multiplex PCR; TCRdb has only the in-frame clones, and not every one. The table has 27,000 or so clones, about 87% seen once. Sequenced input: CD8+ T cells sorted from blood. The source of these receptors is an adult with rheumatoid arthritis.

This sequence joins TRBV27 and TRBJ1-1, with D unclear. Germline CDR1 reads MNHEY; CDR2 reads SMNVEV (reference sequence). V dropped 6 bases and J dropped 0 bases, with 17 bases sitting between them. The CDR3 loop spans 16 amino acids. CDR3 sequence (DNA): TGTGCCAGCAGACAAACTCCTACAGTCATGAACACTGAAGCTTTCTTT. Residues: CASRQTPTVMNTEAFF.

The chain recombines TRBV7-9 with TRBJ1-1, with D perhaps matching TRBD1 (5 bases). CDR1 is SEHNR, CDR2 FQNEAQ, per germline (reference sequence). The CDR3 is 15 residues long. The V gene lost 6 bases and the J gene lost 0 bases, with 14 bases spanning the gap. CDR3 in amino acids: CASSRYDRMNTEAFF. For the CDR3, the DNA is TGTGCCAGCAGTCGTTATGACAGAATGAACACTGAAGCTTTCTTT. The full variable domain, in which reference TRBV7-9 and TRBJ1-1 provide the parts outside the CDR3, is DTGVSQNPRHKITKRGQNVTFRCDPISEHNRLYWYRQTLGQGPEFLTYFQNEAQLEKSRLLSDRFSAERPKGSFSTLEIQRTEQGDSAMYLCASSRYDRMNTEAFFGQGTRLTVV.

This chain uses TRBV25-1 with TRBJ2-5; 7 bases map to TRBD2. Germline lookup yields CDR1 MGHDK and CDR2 SYGVNS. The CDR3 sequence is 16 residues long. With V trimmed by 5 bases and J by 5 bases, 14 bases remained unmatched. In DNA form, the CDR3 reads TGTGCCAGCAGTCCCCGAGCGGGGAGCTTCCAGGAGACCCAGTACTTC. Translating it yields CASSPRAGSFQETQYF.

The genes are TRBV9 and TRBJ2-7; TRBD2 matches at 9 bases. Germline V gene sequence: CDR1 SGDLS, CDR2 YYNGEE. V lost 3 bases, J lost 5 bases, and 12 bases stayed unmatched. The CDR3 has 16 residues. CDR3 in amino acids: CASSAGGSGRLDEQYF. The CDR3 DNA reads TGTGCCAGCAGCGCAGGAGGCAGCGGGAGGTTAGACGAGCAGTACTTC.

The chain joins TRBV7-9 to TRBJ1-1, with D uncertain. Trimming left V 2 bases short and J 8 bases short, with 21 bases between. Germline CDR1 is SEHNR and CDR2 is FQNEAQ (reference sequence). This CDR3 spans 16 amino acids. Written as DNA, the CDR3 is TGTGCCAGCAGCTTAAAGACCCCGGTGAGGGTCACCGAAGCTTTCTTT. It is translated as CASSLKTPVRVTEAFF.

J is TRBJ1-2 and V is TRBV4-1; perhaps TRBD1 as D (6 bases). The CDR3 extends over 18 amino acids. Trimming left V 1 base short and J 3 bases short, with 21 bases between. Germline V lookup: CDR1 MGHRA, CDR2 YSYEKL. Here the CDR3 reads CASSQGMTGLNIDYGYTF. For the CDR3, the DNA is TGCGCCAGCAGCCAAGGAATGACAGGCCTCAACATAGACTATGGCTACACCTTC.

The gene calls are TRBV4-1 and TRBJ2-1, with D tentatively TRBD1 (7 bases). Looked up from germline, CDR1 is MGHRA and CDR2 is YSYEKL. Trimming removed 0 bases from V and 4 bases from J, with 16 bases in between. The length of the CDR3 is 17 residues. The CDR3 bases are TGCGCCAGCAGCCAAGAAGGTTCGGAGGGGGCGTACAATGAGCAGTTCTTC. This codes for CASSQEGSEGAYNEQFF.

The gene calls are TRBV7-8 and TRBJ2-5, with D hard to call. The CDR3 extends over 10 amino acids. Trimming left V 8 bases short and J 4 bases short, with 5 bases between. CDR1 and CDR2 (germline): SGHVS, FQNEAQ. This CDR3 is CASSSETQYF. The CDR3 nucleotides read TGTGCCAGCTCGTCAGAGACCCAGTACTTC.